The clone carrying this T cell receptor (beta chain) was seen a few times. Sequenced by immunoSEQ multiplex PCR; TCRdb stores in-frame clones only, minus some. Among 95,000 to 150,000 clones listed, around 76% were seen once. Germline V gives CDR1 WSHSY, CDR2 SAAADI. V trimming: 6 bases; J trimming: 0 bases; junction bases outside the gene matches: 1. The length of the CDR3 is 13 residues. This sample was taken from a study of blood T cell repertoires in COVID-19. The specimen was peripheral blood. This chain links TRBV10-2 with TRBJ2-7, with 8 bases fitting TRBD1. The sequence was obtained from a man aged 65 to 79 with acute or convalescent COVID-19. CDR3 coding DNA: TGCGCCAGCAGGGACAGGGCCTCCTACGAGCAGTACTTC. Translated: CASRDRASYEQYF.